The 21 T cell receptor beta chains below come from one sample, sequenced in a study of lymphopenia after photon versus proton radiotherapy. Sequenced by immunoSEQ multiplex PCR; TCRdb stores in-frame clones only, minus some. The sample lists 150,000 to 200,000 clones, 75% to 90% occurring once. The sample consisted of peripheral blood, taken from a patient treated with photon-based radiotherapy. The receptors here all came from a man aged 50-60 years with gastric cancer.

This chain joins TRBV29-1 and TRBJ2-3, with D unresolved. The germline CDR1 and CDR2 sequences are SQVTM and ANQGSEA. Between the trimmed V and J ends, which lost 6 bases and 0 bases, there was a span of 10 bases. This CDR3 region has 13 residues. CDR3 residues: CSVRVSSTDTQYF. As DNA, the CDR3 is TGCAGCGTACGAGTTTCTAGCACAGATACGCAGTATTTT.

The chain carries TRBV7-8 and TRBJ2-7; 8 positions match TRBD2. The CDR3 runs to 16 residues. In germline, CDR1 is SGHVS, CDR2 FQNEAQ. J lost 0 bases, V lost 4 bases, and 8 bases had no gene match. Written as DNA, the CDR3 is TGTGCCAGCAGCTCACGTAGCGGGAAGAGCTCCTACGAGCAGTACTTC. This gives the protein CASSSRSGKSSYEQYF.

V gene TRBV18 combines with J gene TRBJ2-3; D is unresolved. V gave up 0 bases and J gave up 0 bases, with 10 bases separating them. The CDR3 sequence is 16 residues long. Germline V gene lookup returns CDR1 KGHSH and CDR2 LQKENI. This chain's CDR3 is CASSPPEVLSTDTQYF. CDR3 DNA: TGTGCCAGCTCACCACCGGAAGTTCTAAGCACAGATACGCAGTATTTT.

The chain joins TRBV4-1 to TRBJ2-7, with TRBD2 matching 7 bases. The germline CDR1 and CDR2 sequences are MGHRA and YSYEKL. The CDR3 has 15 residues. The V segment lost 1 base and the J segment 3 bases; nucleotides outside the gene matches: 6. CDR3 DNA: TGCGCCAGCAGCCAAGTCCGGCTAGCGGTCTACGAGCAGTACTTC. Protein: CASSQVRLAVYEQYF.

The chain uses TRBV6-5 and TRBJ2-2, with D possibly being TRBD1 or TRBD2 (6 bases each). Germline V gene sequence: CDR1 MNHEY, CDR2 SVGAGI. Trimming left V 5 bases short and J 6 bases short, with 16 bases between. The CDR3 spans 15 residues. CDR3 sequence reads: CASSKEGGTAGELFF. The CDR3 DNA is TGTGCCAGCAGTAAGGAGGGGGGAACGGCCGGGGAGCTGTTTTTT.

The chain's CDR3 is CASSNSTGGQPQHF. CDR3 coding DNA: TGTGCCAGCAGCAACTCGACAGGGGGACAGCCCCAGCATTTT. This chain joins TRBV7-9 and TRBJ1-5; 9 bases line up with TRBD1. Germline assignment: CDR1 SEHNR and CDR2 FQNEAQ (reference sequence). J was trimmed by 7 bases and V by 5 bases; bases with no gene match: 6. The CDR3 is 14 residues long.

V usage is TRBV30 and J usage is TRBJ1-2; 12 nucleotides agree with TRBD1. The junction had 6 bases not matched to a gene; V was cut back by 7 bases and J by 6 bases. Germline loops: CDR1 GTSNPN, CDR2 SVGIG (reference sequence). This CDR3 has 13 amino acids. The CDR3 DNA is TGTGCCTACCGGGACAGGGGGCGCGATGGCTACACCTTC. Amino acids: CAYRDRGRDGYTF.

The genes are TRBV5-6 and TRBJ2-7; weak D call: TRBD2 (7 bases). The germline CDR1 and CDR2 sequences are SGHDT and YYEEEE. There are 17 residues in the CDR3. V lost 2 bases, J lost 3 bases, and 21 bases lay in between. Written as DNA, the CDR3 is TGTGCCAGCAGCTTCTTTACTGTCGGGGGGCGGCTCTACGAGCAGTACTTC. Translation: CASSFFTVGGRLYEQYF. Together with reference TRBV5-6 and TRBJ2-7, the CDR3 gives the full variable domain: DAGVTQSPTHLIKTRGQQVTLRCSPKSGHDTVSWYQQALGQGPQFIFQYYEEEERQRGNFPDRFSGHQFPNYSSELNVNALLLGDSALYLCASSFFTVGGRLYEQYFGPGTRLTVT.

This clone was seen more than once but under ten times. CDR3 sequence (DNA): TGCGCCAGCAGCTTGGGGGACTCTGGAAACACCATATATTTT. Its protein product is CASSLGDSGNTIYF. The chain has TRBV5-1 and TRBJ1-3, with D unclear. Germline lookup yields CDR1 SGHRS and CDR2 YFSETQ. This CDR3 has 14 amino acids. V shed 0 bases and J shed 0 bases, with 4 bases lying between them.

The gene calls are TRBV7-9 and TRBJ1-2; D remains unclear. The CDR3 contains 14 residues. Between the trimmed V and J ends, which lost 1 base and 4 bases, there was a span of 10 bases. The germline V gene encodes CDR1 SEHNR and CDR2 FQNEAQ (reference sequence). The CDR3 reads CASSLVGLSYGYTF. The CDR3 DNA is TGTGCCAGCAGCTTAGTTGGGTTAAGCTATGGCTACACCTTC.

This rearrangement joins TRBV27 to TRBJ2-3, with D possibly TRBD2 on 6 matching bases. Germline values: CDR1 MNHEY, CDR2 SMNVEV (reference sequence). The CDR3 totals 14 residues. The ends were cut back, 6 bases at V and 9 bases at J, with 19 bases in the middle. In DNA, the CDR3 is TGTGCCAGCAGCCTTACCCGACGGGACTCAACGCAGTATTTT. Protein product: CASSLTRRDSTQYF.

The chain joins TRBV6-6 to TRBJ1-1, with 9 bases fitting TRBD1. This CDR3 is 16 amino acids long. V dropped 9 bases and J dropped 1; count of bases not matched to a gene: 12. CDR1 is MNHNY and CDR2 is SVGAGI in the germline V gene (reference sequence). CDR3 amino acids: CASKGFNRGPNTEAFF. CDR3 DNA sequence: TGTGCCAGTAAAGGGTTTAACAGGGGGCCGAACACTGAAGCTTTCTTT.

This clone has more than one count but fewer than ten. The chain has TRBV6-6 and TRBJ1-3; D may be TRBD1 (5 bases). V was trimmed by 5 bases and J by 0 bases, leaving 5 bases between them. CDR1 MNHNY and CDR2 SVGAGI come from the germline V gene (reference sequence). There are 13 residues in the CDR3. The CDR3 sequence is CASSDSSGNTIYF. As DNA, the CDR3 is TGTGCCAGCAGTGACAGCTCTGGAAACACCATATATTTT.

The chain combines TRBV9 with TRBJ2-1; D is uncertain. Germline lookup yields CDR1 SGDLS and CDR2 YYNGEE. The length of the CDR3 is 13 residues. V lost 0 bases and J lost 6, with 7 bases in between. CDR3 bases: TGTGCCAGCAGCGTAGGACTTGGCAATGAGCAGTTCTTC. It is translated as CASSVGLGNEQFF.

This clone is a singleton in its sample. The rearrangement links TRBV7-9 to TRBJ2-3; D possibly uses TRBD1 or TRBD2 (7 bases each). V was shortened by 2 bases and J by 5 bases, with 14 bases between the two germline ends. Germline V CDR1 and CDR2: SEHNR, FQNEAQ (reference sequence). CDR3 length equals 15 residues. The chain's CDR3 is CASSLLRGGVDTQYF. The CDR3 nucleotides are TGTGCCAGCAGCTTACTCAGGGGGGGTGTAGATACGCAGTATTTT.

The V gene is TRBV4-3, the J gene TRBJ2-1, with 10 bases matching TRBD1. Germline V gene lookup returns CDR1 LGHNA and CDR2 YSLEER. The CDR3 has 14 residues. With V trimmed by 1 base and J by 12 bases, 6 bases remained unmatched. CDR3 in amino acids: CASSQGQGARAQFF. The CDR3 region has the DNA TGCGCCAGCAGCCAAGGACAGGGGGCCCGGGCGCAGTTCTTC.

This clone was seen once. J is TRBJ2-1 and V is TRBV6-1; 10 nucleotides match TRBD2. Trimming cost V 6 bases and J 6 bases; bases outside gene matches: 2. The CDR3 totals 13 residues. Germline CDR1 and CDR2: MNHNS and SASEGT. For the CDR3, the DNA is TGTGCCAGCAGAGGACTAGCGGTCAATGAGCAGTTCTTC. This encodes CASRGLAVNEQFF.

V usage is TRBV14 and J usage is TRBJ2-7; no reliable D call. There are 17 residues in the CDR3. The germline gives CDR1 SGHDN, CDR2 FVKESK. Trimming took off 4 bases at V and 3 bases at J, with 22 bases between the two ends. This chain's CDR3 is CASSPPYPRELIYEQYF. CDR3 DNA: TGTGCCAGCAGCCCCCCTTACCCCCGAGAGTTAATCTACGAGCAGTACTTC.

The chain carries TRBV28 and TRBJ2-7, with a possible D match to TRBD1 (6 bases). This CDR3 has 15 amino acids. Trimming removed 3 bases at V and 0 bases at J, with 12 bases between. In germline, CDR1 is MDHEN, CDR2 SYDVKM. The CDR3 nucleotides read TGTGCCAGCAGTTTGCCAGGGGCGACCTCCTACGAGCAGTACTTC. This codes for CASSLPGATSYEQYF.

The chain recombines TRBV5-4 with TRBJ1-2, with D perhaps TRBD1 (6 bases). There are 15 residues in the CDR3. V was shortened by 4 bases and J by 4 bases, with 17 bases between the two germline ends. Germline CDR1 and CDR2: SGHNT and YYREEE (reference sequence). The DNA of the CDR3 is TGTGCCAGCAGCGGAGCATTGGGGGGCGTCTATGGCTACACCTTC. This codes for CASSGALGGVYGYTF.

The chain combines TRBV28 with TRBJ2-7; perhaps TRBD2 as D (7 bases). CDR1 and CDR2 (germline): MDHEN, SYDVKM. V gave up 4 bases and J gave up 5 bases, with 18 bases separating them. The CDR3 length is 15 residues. Here the CDR3 reads CASSSKKGGKDEQYF. CDR3 nucleotide sequence: TGTGCCAGCAGTTCCAAAAAGGGGGGGAAGGACGAGCAGTACTTC.